Each of the 19 T cell receptor beta chains below was sequenced from the same sample in a study of blood T cell repertoires in COVID-19. Clones were read by immunoSEQ multiplex PCR, and TCRdb kept only the in-frame ones, dropping some. The sample holds 210,000 or so clones, roughly 87% seen once. The sequencing input was peripheral blood. The receptors were sampled from a man aged 35-49 years with active or convalescent COVID-19.

In this sample, this clone turned up once. CDR3 sequence (DNA): TGTGCCAGCAGCTCCCGAGGGGGCGGAGAGACCCAGTACTTC. This sequence encodes CASSSRGGGETQYF. V gene TRBV5-5 combines with J gene TRBJ2-5; 7 bases are a match to TRBD1. The germline CDR1 and CDR2 sequences are SGHKS and YYEKEE (reference sequence). The ends lost 3 bases at V and 4 bases at J; junction bases unmatched: 6. The CDR3 has 14 residues.

A word on this clone: Other DNA sequences in the sample encode the same CDR3. V usage is TRBV6-4 and J usage is TRBJ2-2; D unclear. Trimming pared 0 bases from V and 5 bases from J, leaving 4 bases between. Per the germline V gene, CDR1 is MRHNA and CDR2 is SNTAGT. This CDR3 spans 13 amino acids. The CDR3 region has the DNA TGTGCCAGCAGTGACTCGTCTACCGGGGAGCTGTTTTTT. Its translation: CASSDSSTGELFF.

The genes are TRBV10-3 and TRBJ1-3; D remains unclear. The germline gives CDR1 ENHRY, CDR2 SYGVKD. V gave up 4 bases and J gave up 0 bases, with 7 bases separating them. The CDR3 spans 14 residues. Here the CDR3 DNA reads TGTGCCATCAGTGGGACTTACTCTGGAAACACCATATATTTT. This sequence encodes CAISGTYSGNTIYF.

The CDR3 DNA is TGTGCCAGCGCCCGGGATTTCAGATTCAATGAGCAGTTCTTC. As protein: CASARDFRFNEQFF. V is TRBV27 and J is TRBJ2-1; possible D gene TRBD2, 5 bases. Germline V CDR1 and CDR2: MNHEY, SMNVEV (reference sequence). Trimming removed 8 bases at V and 6 bases at J, with 17 bases between. This CDR3 has 14 amino acids.

This clone has a handful of counts. The chain uses TRBV28 and TRBJ1-6; TRBD1 matches 8 bases. The J segment lost 9 bases and the V segment lost 6 bases, leaving 13 bases of the junction unmatched. The CDR3 contains 16 residues. Germline V gene lookup returns CDR1 MDHEN and CDR2 SYDVKM. The CDR3 DNA sequence: TGTGCCAGCAGCCGCGGGACAGGTGCCTTGGGTTCACCCCTCCACTTT. Protein sequence: CASSRGTGALGSPLHF.

The chain has TRBV28 and TRBJ1-5; D is uncertain. Trimming removed 3 bases from V and 0 bases from J, with 3 bases in between. Germline assignment: CDR1 MDHEN and CDR2 SYDVKM. The CDR3 contains 13 residues. CDR3 DNA: TGTGCCAGCAGTTTCGGTAGCAATCAGCCCCAGCATTTT. It encodes CASSFGSNQPQHF. Combining the CDR3 with reference TRBV28 and TRBJ1-5 gives the whole variable domain DVKVTQSSRYLVKRTGEKVFLECVQDMDHENMFWYRQDPGLGLRLIYFSYDVKMKEKGDIPEGYSVSREKKERFSLILESASTNQTSMYLCASSFGSNQPQHFGDGTRLSIL.

This rearrangement joins TRBV9 to TRBJ2-7; possibly TRBD1 for D (7 bases). Deletions cut 4 bases from V and 0 bases from J, with 17 bases between. Germline lookup yields CDR1 SGDLS and CDR2 YYNGEE. This CDR3 has 16 residues. The CDR3 sequence: CASSLLDQGGSYEQYF. The CDR3 nucleotides are TGTGCCAGCAGCCTTTTAGACCAGGGGGGCTCCTACGAGCAGTACTTC.

The gene calls are TRBV7-2 and TRBJ1-6, with 10 bases aligning to TRBD1. The CDR3 covers 14 residues. Germline CDR1 reads SGHTA; CDR2 reads FQGNSA. Trimming took 6 bases from V and 7 from J; bases not matched to a gene: 3. The CDR3 loop is CASRPDRGNSPLHF. CDR3 in DNA: TGTGCCAGCAGACCGGACAGGGGGAATTCACCCCTCCACTTT.

This clone has a handful of counts. The chain links TRBV14 to TRBJ1-2, with D maybe TRBD1 (6 bases). This CDR3 is built from 15 residues. In germline, CDR1 is SGHDN, CDR2 FVKESK. The V end was cut by 4 bases, the J end by 4 bases, with 16 bases between. The CDR3 loop is CASSPSGAGVYGYTF. The CDR3 bases are TGTGCCAGCAGCCCTTCGGGGGCGGGGGTCTATGGCTACACCTTC.

The V gene is TRBV5-1, the J gene TRBJ2-5; 9 positions match TRBD2. The V gene's germline CDR1 is SGHRS and CDR2 YFSETQ. This CDR3 is built from 14 residues. The V segment lost 4 bases and the J segment 5 bases; nucleotides outside the gene matches: 6. CDR3 region: CASSGGLAGETQYF. CDR3 in DNA: TGCGCCAGCAGCGGGGGACTAGCAGGCGAGACCCAGTACTTC.

The chain uses TRBV7-9 and TRBJ1-5; a weak D match, TRBD1 (6 bases). Germline V CDR1 and CDR2: SEHNR, FQNEAQ (reference sequence). Trimming shortened V by 4 bases and J by 5 bases, and 15 bases separated the two germline ends. The CDR3 extends over 15 amino acids. CDR3 in amino acids: CASSSGLGADQPQHF. Here the CDR3 DNA reads TGTGCCAGCAGCTCGGGCCTGGGGGCCGATCAGCCCCAGCATTTT.

The gene calls are TRBV5-1 and TRBJ1-2, with no clear D. Per germline, CDR1 SGHRS and CDR2 YFSETQ. The CDR3 loop spans 14 amino acids. Between the trimmed V and J ends, which lost 0 bases and 7 bases, there was a span of 13 bases. CDR3 protein: CASSLEGGHRGYTF. The CDR3 region has the DNA TGCGCCAGCAGCTTGGAAGGAGGGCATCGTGGCTACACCTTC. Complete variable domain (other parts from reference TRBV5-1 and TRBJ1-2): KAGVTQTPRYLIKTRGQQVTLSCSPISGHRSVSWYQQTPGQGLQFLFEYFSETQRNKGNFPGRFSGRQFSNSRSEMNVSTLELGDSALYLCASSLEGGHRGYTFGSGTRLTVV.

The CDR3 bases are TGTGCCAGCAGCGTAGAACAGAGCTCCTACAATGAGCAGTTCTTC. Protein sequence: CASSVEQSSYNEQFF. The chain recombines TRBV9 with TRBJ2-1, with no clear D. There are 15 residues in the CDR3. CDR1 is SGDLS, CDR2 YYNGEE, per germline. With 0 bases removed from V and 0 bases from J, the gap between germline ends came to 7 bases.

V and J are TRBV19 and TRBJ1-6; D remains unclear. Germline V gene lookup returns CDR1 LNHDA and CDR2 SQIVND (reference sequence). Trimming removed 3 bases from V and 4 bases from J, with 7 bases in between. There are 14 residues in the CDR3. The CDR3 reads CASSIPVYNSPLHF. CDR3 DNA: TGTGCCAGTAGTATTCCCGTGTATAATTCACCCCTCCACTTT.

This chain connects TRBV7-9 to TRBJ2-7; a possible D gene is TRBD2 (5 bases). V was cut by 1 base and J by 4 bases, with 11 bases left in between. CDR1 SEHNR and CDR2 FQNEAQ come from the germline V gene (reference sequence). The CDR3 has 14 amino acids. CDR3 amino acids: CASSLVGATYEQYF. CDR3 DNA sequence: TGTGCCAGCAGCTTAGTGGGAGCTACATACGAGCAGTACTTC.

The chain uses TRBV6-6 and TRBJ1-1; perhaps TRBD1 as D (5 bases). Germline assignment: CDR1 MNHNY and CDR2 SVGAGI (reference sequence). Deletions cut 4 bases from V and 4 bases from J, with 10 bases between. The CDR3 runs to 13 residues. The DNA of the CDR3 is TGTGCCAGCAGTTTCGGGGGAGGCACTGAAGCTTTCTTT. This translates into CASSFGGGTEAFF.

This chain connects TRBV5-1 to TRBJ1-1; 8 positions agree with TRBD1. V trimming: 0 bases; J trimming: 2 bases; junction bases outside the gene matches: 6. This CDR3 spans 16 amino acids. Looked up from germline, CDR1 is SGHRS and CDR2 is YFSETQ. The CDR3 DNA sequence: TGCGCCAGCAGCTTGGATGGCAGGGGGCCCAACACTGAAGCTTTCTTT. Translated: CASSLDGRGPNTEAFF.

The chain links TRBV19 to TRBJ2-3; D possibly corresponds to TRBD2 (5 bases). Germline assignment: CDR1 LNHDA and CDR2 SQIVND (reference sequence). V was shortened by 7 bases and J by 0 bases, with 14 bases between the two germline ends. The CDR3 runs 15 residues. CDR3 coding DNA: TGTGCCAGTAATCCGGACGGACTTAGCACAGATACGCAGTATTTT. Amino acid sequence: CASNPDGLSTDTQYF.

The CDR3 sequence: CASSYSGAGGRYEQYF. Here the CDR3 DNA reads TGTGCCAGCAGTTACTCAGGGGCAGGGGGTAGATACGAGCAGTACTTC. The rearrangement links TRBV6-5 to TRBJ2-7, with 7 bases that match TRBD1. CDR3 size: 16 residues. V trimming: 0 bases; J trimming: 4 bases; junction bases outside the gene matches: 9. The germline V gene has CDR1 MNHEY and CDR2 SVGAGI.